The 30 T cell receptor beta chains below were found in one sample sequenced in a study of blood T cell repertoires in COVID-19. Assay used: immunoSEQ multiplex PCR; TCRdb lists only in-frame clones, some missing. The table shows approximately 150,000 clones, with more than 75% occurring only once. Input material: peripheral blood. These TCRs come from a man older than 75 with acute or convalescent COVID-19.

CDR3 sequence: CASRVTPGLDQPQHF. The CDR3 DNA reads TGTGCCAGCCGAGTTACCCCAGGGTTGGATCAGCCCCAGCATTTT. The chain links TRBV27 to TRBJ1-5; TRBD1 might be the D (5 bases). V was cut by 8 bases and J by 5 bases, with 19 bases left in between. CDR3 length: 15 amino acids. In germline, CDR1 is MNHEY, CDR2 SMNVEV (reference sequence).

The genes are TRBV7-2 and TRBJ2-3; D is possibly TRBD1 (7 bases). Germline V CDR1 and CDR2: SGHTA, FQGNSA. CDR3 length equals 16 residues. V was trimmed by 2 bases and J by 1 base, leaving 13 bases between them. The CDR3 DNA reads TGTGCCAGCAGCTTAAGGAGGGGGCTGGGCACAGATACGCAGTATTTT. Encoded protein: CASSLRRGLGTDTQYF.

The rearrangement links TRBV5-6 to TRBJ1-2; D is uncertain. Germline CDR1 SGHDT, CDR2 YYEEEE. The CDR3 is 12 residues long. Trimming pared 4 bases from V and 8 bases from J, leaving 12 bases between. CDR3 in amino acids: CASSRGSPGYTF. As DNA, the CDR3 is TGTGCCAGCAGCCGTGGCAGTCCCGGCTACACCTTC.

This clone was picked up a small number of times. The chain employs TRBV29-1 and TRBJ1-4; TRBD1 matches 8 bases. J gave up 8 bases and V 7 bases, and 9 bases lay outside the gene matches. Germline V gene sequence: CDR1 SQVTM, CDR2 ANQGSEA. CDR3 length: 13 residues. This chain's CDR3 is CSARTGGREKLFF. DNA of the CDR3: TGCAGCGCCCGAACAGGGGGAAGAGAAAAACTGTTTTTT.

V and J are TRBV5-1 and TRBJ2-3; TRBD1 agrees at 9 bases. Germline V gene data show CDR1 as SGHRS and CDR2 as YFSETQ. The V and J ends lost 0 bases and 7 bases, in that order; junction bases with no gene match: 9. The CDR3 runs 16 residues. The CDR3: CASSLGQGELGYTQYF. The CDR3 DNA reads TGCGCCAGCAGCTTGGGACAGGGGGAATTGGGATATACGCAGTATTTT.

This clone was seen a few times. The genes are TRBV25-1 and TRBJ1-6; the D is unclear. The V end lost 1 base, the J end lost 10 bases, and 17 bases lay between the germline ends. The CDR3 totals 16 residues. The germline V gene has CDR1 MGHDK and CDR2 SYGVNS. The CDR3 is CASSELSSGVGSPLHF. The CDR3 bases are TGTGCCAGCAGTGAATTATCTTCGGGAGTGGGGTCACCCCTCCACTTT.

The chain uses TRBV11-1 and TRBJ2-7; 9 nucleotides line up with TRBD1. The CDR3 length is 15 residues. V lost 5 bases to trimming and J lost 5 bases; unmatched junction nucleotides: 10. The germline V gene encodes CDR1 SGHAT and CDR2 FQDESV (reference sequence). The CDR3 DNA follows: TGTGCCAGCAGCCAACTATTACAGGGGGCCAACGAGCAGTACTTC. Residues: CASSQLLQGANEQYF.

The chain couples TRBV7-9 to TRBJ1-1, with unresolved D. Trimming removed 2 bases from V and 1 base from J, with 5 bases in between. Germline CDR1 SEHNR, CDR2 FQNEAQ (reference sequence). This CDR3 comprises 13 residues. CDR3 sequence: CASSLTPNTEAFF. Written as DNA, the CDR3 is TGTGCCAGCAGCTTAACACCGAACACTGAAGCTTTCTTT. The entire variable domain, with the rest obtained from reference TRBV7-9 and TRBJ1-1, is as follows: DTGVSQNPRHKITKRGQNVTFRCDPISEHNRLYWYRQTLGQGPEFLTYFQNEAQLEKSRLLSDRFSAERPKGSFSTLEIQRTEQGDSAMYLCASSLTPNTEAFFGQGTRLTVV.

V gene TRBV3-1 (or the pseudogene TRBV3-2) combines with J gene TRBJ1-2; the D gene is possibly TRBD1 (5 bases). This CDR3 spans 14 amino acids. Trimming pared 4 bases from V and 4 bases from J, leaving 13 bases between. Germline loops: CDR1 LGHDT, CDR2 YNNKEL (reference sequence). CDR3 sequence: CASSRVRDGYGYTF. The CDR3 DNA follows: TGTGCCAGCAGCCGGGTGCGGGACGGCTATGGCTACACCTTC.

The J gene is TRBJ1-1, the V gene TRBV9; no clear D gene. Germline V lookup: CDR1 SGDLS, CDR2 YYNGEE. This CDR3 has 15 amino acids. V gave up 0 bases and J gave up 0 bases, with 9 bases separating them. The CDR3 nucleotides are TGTGCCAGCAGCGTAGCTGCCAACATGAACACTGAAGCTTTCTTT. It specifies CASSVAANMNTEAFF.

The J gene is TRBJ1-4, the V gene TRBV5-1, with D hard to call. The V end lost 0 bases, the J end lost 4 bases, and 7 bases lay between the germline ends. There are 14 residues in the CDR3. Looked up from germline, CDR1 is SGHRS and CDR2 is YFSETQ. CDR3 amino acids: CASSLAASNEKLFF. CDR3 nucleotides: TGCGCCAGCAGCTTGGCGGCTAGTAATGAAAAACTGTTTTTT.

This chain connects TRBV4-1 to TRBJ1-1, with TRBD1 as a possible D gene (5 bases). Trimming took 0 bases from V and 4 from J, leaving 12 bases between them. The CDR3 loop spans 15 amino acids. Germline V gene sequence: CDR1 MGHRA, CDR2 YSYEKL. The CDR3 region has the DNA TGCGCCAGCAGCCAAGAAGGGCGGGGGGGCACTGAAGCTTTCTTT. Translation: CASSQEGRGGTEAFF.

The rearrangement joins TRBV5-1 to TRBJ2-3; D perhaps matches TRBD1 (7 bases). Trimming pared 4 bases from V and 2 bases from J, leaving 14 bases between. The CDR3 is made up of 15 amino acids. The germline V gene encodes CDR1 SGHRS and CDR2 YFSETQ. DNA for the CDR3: TGCGCCAGCAGCGGAGGGGGCAGGAACACAGATACGCAGTATTTT. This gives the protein CASSGGGRNTDTQYF.

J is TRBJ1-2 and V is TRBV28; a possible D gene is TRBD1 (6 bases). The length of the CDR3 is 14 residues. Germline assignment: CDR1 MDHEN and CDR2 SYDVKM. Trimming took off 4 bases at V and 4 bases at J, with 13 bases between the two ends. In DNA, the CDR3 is TGTGCCAGCAGTTCCCCCCCGACAGGCTATGGCTACACCTTC. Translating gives CASSSPPTGYGYTF.

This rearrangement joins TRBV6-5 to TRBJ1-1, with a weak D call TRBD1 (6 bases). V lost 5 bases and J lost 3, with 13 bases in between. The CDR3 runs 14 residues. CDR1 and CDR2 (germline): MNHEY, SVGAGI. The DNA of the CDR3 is TGTGCCAGCAGTCTAACAGGGAGGGACACTGAAGCTTTCTTT. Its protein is CASSLTGRDTEAFF.

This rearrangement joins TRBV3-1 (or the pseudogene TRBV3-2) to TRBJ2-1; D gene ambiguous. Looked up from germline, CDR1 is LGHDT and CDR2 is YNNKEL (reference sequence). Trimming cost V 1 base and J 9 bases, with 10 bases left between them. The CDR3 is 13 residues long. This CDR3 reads CASSQVSGGEQFF. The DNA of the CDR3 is TGTGCCAGCAGCCAAGTTTCGGGTGGTGAGCAGTTCTTC.

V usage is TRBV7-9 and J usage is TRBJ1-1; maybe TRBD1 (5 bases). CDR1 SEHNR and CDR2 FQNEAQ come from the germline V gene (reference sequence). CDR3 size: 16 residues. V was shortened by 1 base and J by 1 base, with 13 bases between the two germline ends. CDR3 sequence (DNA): TGTGCCAGCAGCTTAGGACGATGGGGCGGGAACACTGAAGCTTTCTTT. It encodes CASSLGRWGGNTEAFF.

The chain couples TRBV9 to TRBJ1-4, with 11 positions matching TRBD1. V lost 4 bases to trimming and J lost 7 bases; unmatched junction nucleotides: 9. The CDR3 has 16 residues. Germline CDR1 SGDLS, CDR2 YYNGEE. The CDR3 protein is CASSKGQGGYAEKLFF. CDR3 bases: TGTGCCAGCAGCAAGGGACAGGGGGGTTATGCTGAAAAACTGTTTTTT.

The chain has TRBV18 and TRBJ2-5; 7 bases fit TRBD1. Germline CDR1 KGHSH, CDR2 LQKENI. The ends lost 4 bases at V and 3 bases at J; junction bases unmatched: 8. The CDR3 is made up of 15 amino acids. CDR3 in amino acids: CASSHPGDREETQYF. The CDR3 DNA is TGTGCCAGCTCACACCCTGGCGACAGGGAAGAGACCCAGTACTTC.

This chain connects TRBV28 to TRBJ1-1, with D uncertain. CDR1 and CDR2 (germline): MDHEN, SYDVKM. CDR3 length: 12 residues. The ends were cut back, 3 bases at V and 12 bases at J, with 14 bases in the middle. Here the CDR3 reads CASSFNPVGSFF. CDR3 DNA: TGTGCCAGCAGTTTTAATCCCGTCGGGTCTTTCTTT. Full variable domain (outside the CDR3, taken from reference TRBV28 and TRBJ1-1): DVKVTQSSRYLVKRTGEKVFLECVQDMDHENMFWYRQDPGLGLRLIYFSYDVKMKEKGDIPEGYSVSREKKERFSLILESASTNQTSMYLCASSFNPVGSFFGQGTRLTVV.

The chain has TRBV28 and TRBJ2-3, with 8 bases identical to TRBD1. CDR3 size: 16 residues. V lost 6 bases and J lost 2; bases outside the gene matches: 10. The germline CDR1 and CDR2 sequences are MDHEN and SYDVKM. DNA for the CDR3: TGTGCCAGCAGGACCTATAGGACAGGGAACACAGATACGCAGTATTTT. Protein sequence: CASRTYRTGNTDTQYF.

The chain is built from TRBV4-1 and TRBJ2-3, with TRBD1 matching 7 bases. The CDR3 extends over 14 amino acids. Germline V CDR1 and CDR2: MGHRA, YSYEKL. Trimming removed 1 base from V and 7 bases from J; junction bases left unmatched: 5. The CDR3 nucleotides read TGCGCCAGCAGCCAAGGAGACAGGGTAAATACGCAGTATTTT. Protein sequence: CASSQGDRVNTQYF.

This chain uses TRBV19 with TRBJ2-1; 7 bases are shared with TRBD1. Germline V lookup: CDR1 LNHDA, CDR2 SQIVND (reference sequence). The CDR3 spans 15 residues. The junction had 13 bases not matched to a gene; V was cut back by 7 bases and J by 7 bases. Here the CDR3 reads CASTLQGMSGNEQFF. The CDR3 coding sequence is TGTGCCAGTACCTTACAGGGGATGAGTGGGAATGAGCAGTTCTTC.

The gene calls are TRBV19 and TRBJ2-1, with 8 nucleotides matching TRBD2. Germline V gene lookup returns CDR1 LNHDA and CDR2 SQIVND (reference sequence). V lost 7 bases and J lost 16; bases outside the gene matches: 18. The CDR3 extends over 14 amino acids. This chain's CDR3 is CASTRSTGLAGPFF. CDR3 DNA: TGTGCCAGTACTAGATCAACGGGGTTAGCGGGGCCCTTCTTC.

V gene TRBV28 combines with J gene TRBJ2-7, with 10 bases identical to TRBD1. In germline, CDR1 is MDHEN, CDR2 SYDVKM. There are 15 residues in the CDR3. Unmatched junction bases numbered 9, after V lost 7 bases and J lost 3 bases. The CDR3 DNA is TGTGCCAGCAACGCTGGGGGGACAGGGGTCTACGAGCAGTACTTC. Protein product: CASNAGGTGVYEQYF.

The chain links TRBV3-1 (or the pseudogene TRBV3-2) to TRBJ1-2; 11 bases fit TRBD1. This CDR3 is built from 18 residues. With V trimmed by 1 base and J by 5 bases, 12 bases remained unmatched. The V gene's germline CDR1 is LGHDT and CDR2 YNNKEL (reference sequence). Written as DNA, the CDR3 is TGTGCCAGCAGCCAAGCCCGGGACAGGGGGAAACTTATGTATGGCTACACCTTC. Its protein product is CASSQARDRGKLMYGYTF.

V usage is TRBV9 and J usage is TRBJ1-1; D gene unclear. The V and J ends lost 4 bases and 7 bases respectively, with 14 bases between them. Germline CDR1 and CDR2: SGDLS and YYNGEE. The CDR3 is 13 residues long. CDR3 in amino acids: CASSISGENEAFF. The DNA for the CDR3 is TGTGCCAGCAGCATTAGCGGGGAAAATGAAGCTTTCTTT.

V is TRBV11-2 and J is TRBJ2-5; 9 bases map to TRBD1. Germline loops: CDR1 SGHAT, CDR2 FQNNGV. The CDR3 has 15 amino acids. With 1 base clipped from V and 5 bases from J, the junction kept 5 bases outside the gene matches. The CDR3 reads CASSLVTGGVETQYF. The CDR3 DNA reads TGTGCCAGCAGCTTAGTTACAGGGGGCGTTGAGACCCAGTACTTC.

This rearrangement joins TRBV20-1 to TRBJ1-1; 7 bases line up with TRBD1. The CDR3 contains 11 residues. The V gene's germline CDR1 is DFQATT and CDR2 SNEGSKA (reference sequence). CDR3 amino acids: CRTGFGTEAFF. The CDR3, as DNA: TGCAGGACAGGGTTTGGCACTGAAGCTTTCTTT.

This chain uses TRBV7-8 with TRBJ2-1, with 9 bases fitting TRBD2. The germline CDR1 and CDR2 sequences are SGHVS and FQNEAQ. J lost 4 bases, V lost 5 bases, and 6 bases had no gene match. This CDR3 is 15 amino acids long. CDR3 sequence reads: CASSGRLAAYNEQFF. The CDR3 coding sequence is TGTGCCAGCAGCGGCCGACTAGCGGCTTACAATGAGCAGTTCTTC. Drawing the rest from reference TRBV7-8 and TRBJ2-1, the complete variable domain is GAGVSQSPRYKVAKRGQDVALRCDPISGHVSLFWYQQALGQGPEFLTYFQNEAQLDKSGLPSDRFFAERPEGSVSTLKIQRTQQEDSAVYLCASSGRLAAYNEQFFGPGTRLTVL.